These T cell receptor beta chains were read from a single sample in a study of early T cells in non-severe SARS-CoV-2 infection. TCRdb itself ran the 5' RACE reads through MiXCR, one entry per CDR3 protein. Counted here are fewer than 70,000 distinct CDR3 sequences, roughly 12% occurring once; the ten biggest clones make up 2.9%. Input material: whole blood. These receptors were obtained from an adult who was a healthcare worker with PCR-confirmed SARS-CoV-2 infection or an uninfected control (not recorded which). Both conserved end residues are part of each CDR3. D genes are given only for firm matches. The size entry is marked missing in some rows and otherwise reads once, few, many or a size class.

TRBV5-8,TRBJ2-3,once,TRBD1,CASSYTGTGAADTQYF,TGTGCCAGCAGCTACACCGGGACAGGGGCGGCAGATACGCAGTATTTT
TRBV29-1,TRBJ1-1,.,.,CSVAPGLTTEAFF,TGCAGCGTCGCCCCGGGTCTGACCACTGAAGCTTTCTTT
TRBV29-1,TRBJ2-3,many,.,CSVLLQRRDTQYF,TGCAGCGTGCTATTACAAAGGCGGGATACGCAGTATTTT
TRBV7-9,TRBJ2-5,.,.,CASSLDGNQETQYF,TGTGCCAGCAGCTTAGACGGGAATCAAGAGACCCAGTACTTC
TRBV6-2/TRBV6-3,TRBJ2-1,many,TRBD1,CASSYSNGAGTGDEQFF,TGTGCCAGCAGTTACTCCAACGGAGCCGGGACAGGGGATGAGCAGTTCTTC
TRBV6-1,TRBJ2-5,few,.,CATRGTGAQYF,TGTGCCACCCGGGGTACGGGGGCCCAGTACTTC
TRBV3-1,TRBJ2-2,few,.,CASSGYNPNTGELFF,TGTGCCAGCAGCGGATATAATCCGAACACCGGGGAGCTGTTTTTT
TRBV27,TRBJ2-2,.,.,CASSLSFRDTNPGELFF,TGTGCCAGCAGTTTATCGTTTCGGGACACCAACCCCGGGGAGCTGTTTTTT
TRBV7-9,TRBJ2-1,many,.,CASSPQTSSNEQFF,TGTGCCAGCAGCCCCCAGACTAGTAGCAATGAGCAGTTCTTC
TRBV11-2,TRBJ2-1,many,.,CASSQDRNYNEQFF,TGTGCCAGCAGCCAGGACAGAAACTACAATGAGCAGTTCTTC
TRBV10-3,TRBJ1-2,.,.,CAISDASRDSYGYTF,TGTGCCATCAGTGACGCTTCCAGGGATAGCTATGGCTACACCTTC
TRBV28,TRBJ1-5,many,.,CASSFPVSNQPQHF,TGTGCCAGCAGTTTCCCGGTCAGCAATCAGCCCCAGCATTTT
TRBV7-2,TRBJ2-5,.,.,CASSLGQGPPETQYF,TGTGCCAGCAGCTTAGGTCAGGGCCCCCCAGAGACCCAGTACTTC
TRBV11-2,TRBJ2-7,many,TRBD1,CASSLGRQGDHEQYF,TGTGCCAGCAGCTTAGGTCGGCAGGGGGACCACGAGCAGTACTTC
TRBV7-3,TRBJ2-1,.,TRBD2,CASSPQAGVYNEQFF,TGTGCCAGCAGCCCCCAAGCGGGAGTCTACAATGAGCAGTTCTTC
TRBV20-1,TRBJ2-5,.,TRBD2,CSAPTSGEETQYF,TGCAGTGCCCCCACTAGCGGAGAAGAGACCCAGTACTTC
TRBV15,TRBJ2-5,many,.,CATSRPWGETQYF,TGTGCCACCAGCAGGCCGTGGGGAGAGACCCAGTACTTC
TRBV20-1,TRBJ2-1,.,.,CSAQGEGSTIRPSYNEQFF,TGCAGTGCCCAGGGGGAGGGGAGCACTATTAGACCCTCCTACAATGAGCAGTTCTTC
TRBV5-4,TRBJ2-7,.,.,CASSPDRTSYEQYF,TGTGCCAGCAGCCCTGACAGGACTTCCTACGAGCAGTACTTC
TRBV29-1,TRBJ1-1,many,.,CSVPEGGMEAFF,TGCAGCGTCCCTGAAGGGGGGATGGAAGCTTTCTTT
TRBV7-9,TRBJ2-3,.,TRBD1,CASRATGLDTQYF,TGTGCCAGCAGAGCGACAGGGCTAGATACGCAGTATTTT
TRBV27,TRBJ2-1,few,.,CASSFQGYNEQFF,TGTGCCAGCAGTTTCCAGGGCTACAATGAGCAGTTCTTC
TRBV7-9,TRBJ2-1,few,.,CASSLPGLENEQFF,TGTGCCAGCAGCTTACCTGGGCTGGAGAATGAGCAGTTCTTC
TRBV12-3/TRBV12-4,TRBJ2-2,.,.,CASSLISGELFF,TGTGCCAGCAGTTTAATATCCGGGGAGCTGTTTTTT
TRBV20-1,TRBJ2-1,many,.,CSARDKDPRTYNEQFF,TGCAGTGCTAGAGATAAGGACCCGAGGACCTACAATGAGCAGTTCTTC
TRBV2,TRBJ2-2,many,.,CASSETTVGTGELFF,TGTGCCAGCAGTGAGACGACAGTAGGGACCGGGGAGCTGTTTTTT
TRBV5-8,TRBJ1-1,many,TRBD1,CASRSGRQGIWVNTEAFF,TGTGCCAGCAGGTCGGGGCGACAGGGTATATGGGTAAACACTGAAGCTTTCTTT
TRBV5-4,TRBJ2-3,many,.,CASSWRSGTTDTQYF,TGTGCCAGCAGTTGGCGAAGCGGTACCACAGATACGCAGTATTTT
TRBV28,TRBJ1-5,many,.,CASSSSGLLYQPQHF,TGTGCCAGCAGTTCCTCCGGACTCTTATATCAGCCCCAGCATTTT
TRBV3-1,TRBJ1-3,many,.,CASSSSRGAGNTIYF,TGTGCCAGCAGTTCTAGCCGCGGGGCTGGAAACACCATATATTTT
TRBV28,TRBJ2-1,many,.,CASIFPGMRGNEQFF,TGTGCCAGCATCTTCCCAGGGATGAGAGGCAATGAGCAGTTCTTC
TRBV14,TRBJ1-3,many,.,CASSQGQFSGNTIYF,TGTGCCAGCAGCCAAGGGCAGTTCTCTGGAAACACCATATATTTT
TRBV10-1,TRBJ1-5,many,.,CASSESSQPQHF,TGCGCCAGCAGTGAGTCCTCACAGCCCCAGCATTTT
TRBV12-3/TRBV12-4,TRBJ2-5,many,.,CASSPQRPLGETQYF,TGTGCCAGCAGCCCCCAACGGCCACTAGGAGAGACCCAGTACTTC
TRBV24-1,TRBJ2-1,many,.,CATSEPGQSSYNEQFF,TGTGCCACCAGTGAGCCTGGACAGAGCTCCTACAATGAGCAGTTCTTC
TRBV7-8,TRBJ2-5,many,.,CASSLWQETQYF,TGTGCCAGCAGCTTATGGCAAGAGACCCAGTACTTC
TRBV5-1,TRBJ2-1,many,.,CASRGGGPYNEQFF,TGCGCCAGCAGAGGGGGGGGCCCCTACAATGAGCAGTTCTTC
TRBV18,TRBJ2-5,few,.,CASSPSRVGETQYF,TGTGCCAGCTCACCAAGTCGGGTCGGAGAGACCCAGTACTTC
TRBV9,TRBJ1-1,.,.,CASSVTSRVTEAFF,TGTGCCAGCAGCGTGACTTCCAGGGTCACTGAAGCTTTCTTT
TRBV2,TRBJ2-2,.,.,CASKQSNTGELFF,TGTGCCAGCAAACAGTCGAACACCGGGGAGCTGTTTTTT
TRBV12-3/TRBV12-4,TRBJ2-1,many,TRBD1,CASSVQGRSYNEQFF,TGTGCCAGCAGTGTACAGGGGCGCTCCTACAATGAGCAGTTCTTC
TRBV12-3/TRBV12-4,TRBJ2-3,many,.,CASKVRGIADTQYF,TGTGCCAGCAAGGTCCGGGGGATTGCAGATACGCAGTATTTT
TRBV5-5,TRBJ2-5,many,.,CASSWGKETQYF,TGTGCCAGCAGCTGGGGGAAGGAGACCCAGTACTTC
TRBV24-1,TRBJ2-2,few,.,CATSDGGYDTGELFF,TGTGCCACCAGTGATGGGGGATACGACACCGGGGAGCTGTTTTTT
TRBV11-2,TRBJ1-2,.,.,CASSLDDRGGYTF,TGTGCCAGCAGCTTGGATGATCGAGGGGGCTACACCTTC
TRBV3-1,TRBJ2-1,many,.,CASRVEDEQFF,TGTGCCAGCAGGGTAGAAGATGAGCAGTTCTTC